The clone carrying this TCR beta chain was counted a few times. These data come from a study of beta chain features in type 1 diabetes. Study-wide background: Summed over all samples, the examined sorted cells came to 90 million to 120 million.

Looked up from germline, CDR1 is KGHSH and CDR2 is LQKENI. This CDR3 is 16 amino acids long. Trimming pared 0 bases from V and 2 bases from J, leaving 8 bases between. Isolated RNA was reverse transcribed in full, so expressed TCRB transcripts were sequenced. Method: immunoSEQ multiplex PCR; TCRdb's copy keeps in-frame clones and lacks some. The data hold under 250,000 clones, with 27% observed a single time. By way of CD45RO/CCR7/CD25/CD127/CD95/CD27, the CD4+ regulatory, stem cell-like memory, central memory and naive cells were sorted. Sorting produced populations that all topped 95% purity. The chain combines TRBV18 with TRBJ2-6, with D possibly being TRBD2 (6 bases). Sequences were obtained from central memory CD4+ T cells from blood. This clonotype originated in a man between 25 and 39 years old in good health. CDR3 loop: CASSPPEGTGANVLTF. DNA of the CDR3: TGTGCCAGCTCACCACCGGAGGGTACTGGGGCCAACGTCCTGACTTTC. The full variable domain, with the rest looked up from reference TRBV18 and TRBJ2-6, is NAGVMQNPRHLVRRRGQEARLRCSPMKGHSHVYWYRQLPEEGLKFMVYLQKENIIDESGMPKERFSAEFPKEGPSILRIQQVVRGDSAAYFCASSPPEGTGANVLTFGAGSRLTVL.